The rows below give T cell receptor beta chains drawn from one sample of a study of human T cells and chemical hapten exposure. TCRdb re-derived calls from the RACE reads in MiXCR, one entry per CDR3 protein. The repertoire holds 80,000 to 95,000 distinct CDR3 sequences, with 11% as singletons. The sequencing used whole blood, collected in connection with sensitization to the hapten diphenylcyclopropenone (DPC). The receptors shown here come from a man between 18 and 29 years old with alopecia areata. Some clones in this sample may be carry-over from other donors' samples. Both conserved end residues are part of each CDR3. Each record gives: V gene, clone size, D gene, J gene, CDR3 DNA, CDR3 protein. D genes are given only for firm matches. Where a row states a size, it is once, few, many or the class of an expanded clone; other rows omit it.

TRBV6-4	.	.	TRBJ2-1	TGTGCCAGCAGTGCCACGCAGGGCAATGAGCAGTTCTTC	CASSATQGNEQFF
TRBV5-1	few	.	TRBJ2-2	TGCGCCAGCACCTTAAATCGGCAGGGCGGAACCGGGGAGCTGTTTTTT	CASTLNRQGGTGELFF
TRBV5-5	many	TRBD2	TRBJ2-7	TGTGCCAGCAGCACCCAACTAGCGGGGGGGATCTACGAGCAGTACTTC	CASSTQLAGGIYEQYF
TRBV19	few	.	TRBJ2-2	TGTGCCACGGACGGCCCCAACACCGGGGAGCTGTTTTTT	CATDGPNTGELFF
TRBV9	few	.	TRBJ1-5	TGTGCCAGCAGCGTAATCCCAAATCAGCCCCAGCATTTT	CASSVIPNQPQHF
TRBV11-2	many	.	TRBJ2-1	TGTGCCAGCAGCTCGAATCTCAGGGTCTATGAGCAGTTCTTC	CASSSNLRVYEQFF
TRBV15	few	TRBD2	TRBJ2-5	TGTGCCACCAGCAGGGAACTAGCGGGGTTTCAAGAGACCCAGTACTTC	CATSRELAGFQETQYF
TRBV5-1	many	.	TRBJ2-7	TGCGCCAGCAGCAGCGGACAGCCTCCCTACGAGCAGTACTTC	CASSSGQPPYEQYF
TRBV10-1	.	.	TRBJ2-7	TGCGCCAGTGGGGACACATCCTACGAGCAGTACTTC	CASGDTSYEQYF
TRBV3-1	many	.	TRBJ2-7	TGTGCCAGCAGCCAACACTCCTACGAGCAGTACTTC	CASSQHSYEQYF
TRBV5-5	.	TRBD1	TRBJ2-4	TGTGCCAGCAGCTTGGAACCGGGACAGGATATTTTGGACATTCAGTACTTC	CASSLEPGQDILDIQYF
TRBV7-6	few	TRBD1	TRBJ2-7	TGTGCCAGCAGCTTAGCACAGGGGGCAGAGGAGCAGTACTTC	CASSLAQGAEEQYF
TRBV6-2/TRBV6-3	many	.	TRBJ1-5	TGTGCCAGCAGTTACAGGGTAGAGCATCAGCCCCAGCATTTT	CASSYRVEHQPQHF
TRBV29-1	.	.	TRBJ2-3	TGCAGCGGCGGGTTCGCCACAGATACGCAGTATTTT	CSGGFATDTQYF
TRBV4-3	few	.	TRBJ1-2	TGCGCCAGCAGCCAAGATGGGAGTTTCGTTGGCTACACCTTC	CASSQDGSFVGYTF
TRBV7-2	many	.	TRBJ1-6	TGTGCCAGCAGCTTAGCGACTGAAAAATCACCCCTCCACTTT	CASSLATEKSPLHF
TRBV27	.	.	TRBJ1-1	TGTGCCAGCAGTCTCATTCCTGGGACTGAAGCTTTCTTT	CASSLIPGTEAFF
TRBV12-3/TRBV12-4	many	TRBD1	TRBJ1-1	TGTGCCAGCAGTTTAAGGGACAGTAGGGACACTGAAGCTTTCTTT	CASSLRDSRDTEAFF
TRBV5-6	many	TRBD1	TRBJ2-5	TGTGCCAGCAGCTTCAGAAGGACAGGGCGGCAAGAGACCCAGTACTTC	CASSFRRTGRQETQYF
TRBV20-1	few	.	TRBJ2-2	TGCAGTGCAACTCGAGGGGTGGCTGCGAACACCGGGGAGCTGTTTTTT	CSATRGVAANTGELFF
TRBV9	once	.	TRBJ1-6	TGTGCCAGCAGCGTGAGAGACTCCTATAATTCACCCCTCCACTTT	CASSVRDSYNSPLHF
TRBV9	many	.	TRBJ1-2	TGTGCCAGCAGCGTAGATGAGGGCCCTGGCTACACCTTC	CASSVDEGPGYTF
TRBV20-1	.	.	TRBJ1-1	TGCAGTGCTAGTACAGTGAGCATCACTGAAGCTTTCTTT	CSASTVSITEAFF
TRBV3-1	many	.	TRBJ2-7	TGTGCCAGCAGCCAAGATTGGAGGGGGCGCGAGCAGTACTTC	CASSQDWRGREQYF
TRBV6-2/TRBV6-3	many	.	TRBJ1-1	TGTGCCAGCAGTTACTCGTCTTGGAGTCTGATGAACACTGAAGCTTTCTTT	CASSYSSWSLMNTEAFF
TRBV5-1	few	TRBD1	TRBJ2-1	TGCGCCAGCACAGCCGGACAGGTCTCCTACAATGAGCAGTTCTTC	CASTAGQVSYNEQFF
TRBV4-3	many	.	TRBJ2-1	TGCGCCAGCAGCCCTTACAGGGTAAGGAGCCCCAATGAGCAGTTCTTC	CASSPYRVRSPNEQFF
TRBV4-1	.	TRBD1	TRBJ2-7	TGCGCCAGCAGCCAAGAGGACAGGGTCAGCTACGAGCAGTACTTC	CASSQEDRVSYEQYF
TRBV20-1	.	TRBD1	TRBJ1-4	TGCAGTGCTAGAAGGGGCAGGGGGGATGAAAAACTGTTTTTT	CSARRGRGDEKLFF
TRBV7-9	few	.	TRBJ1-3	TGTGCCACCAGCCCGGGGGGCACCATATATTTT	CATSPGGTIYF
TRBV20-1	.	.	TRBJ2-3	TGCAGTGCCCGTGCGCTAGTTAAAGTTTCAGATACGCAGTATTTT	CSARALVKVSDTQYF
TRBV4-1	many	TRBD1	TRBJ2-7	TGCGCCAGCAGCCACACCATGGGGACAGCCTACGAGCAGTACTTC	CASSHTMGTAYEQYF
TRBV29-1	.	TRBD2	TRBJ2-1	TGCAGCGGGACGAGGGGGACTAGCTCCTACAATGAGCAGTTCTTC	CSGTRGTSSYNEQFF
TRBV9	few	TRBD2	TRBJ2-3	TGTGCCAGCTCCCCGGGGGGGCAAGTCAAGGGAGATACGCAGTATTTT	CASSPGGQVKGDTQYF
TRBV7-2	.	.	TRBJ1-5	TGTGCCAGCAGCTCACGATACAGGGATTCGCAGCCCCAGCATTTT	CASSSRYRDSQPQHF
TRBV18	many	.	TRBJ1-1	TGTGCCAGCTCACCACGCCCCCCAGGACTTCAGACTGAAGCTTTCTTT	CASSPRPPGLQTEAFF
TRBV28	few	.	TRBJ1-2	TGTGCCAGCAGTATAGAGAGTGGCTACACCTTC	CASSIESGYTF
TRBV28	.	.	TRBJ1-5	TGTGCCAGCGAGGGCCCAGGTAATCAGCCCCAGCATTTT	CASEGPGNQPQHF
TRBV18	.	TRBD2	TRBJ2-5	TGTGCCAGCTCACCACCTGGACTAGCGGGGGGAGAGACCCAGTACTTC	CASSPPGLAGGETQYF
TRBV7-8	few	.	TRBJ2-2	TGTGCCAGCAGCCCTACAGGTGGGGTACGGATCGGCGGGGAGCTGTTTTTT	CASSPTGGVRIGGELFF
TRBV11-2	few	.	TRBJ2-5	TGTGCCAGCAGCTTGCGAGGAGCCGGGGTGACCCAGTACTTC	CASSLRGAGVTQYF
TRBV7-9	many	.	TRBJ1-4	TGTGCCAGCAGCCGTGACACCGTCCTAGAAAAACTGTTTTTT	CASSRDTVLEKLFF
TRBV7-6	few	TRBD1	TRBJ2-2	TGTGCCAGCAGCTTAGCGGACAGGACGAACACCGGGGAGCTGTTTTTT	CASSLADRTNTGELFF
TRBV15	.	.	TRBJ2-5	TGTGCCACTTCCCTTGAGGCCCAAGAGACCCAGTACTTC	CATSLEAQETQYF
TRBV5-1	few	TRBD1	TRBJ1-5	TGCGCCAGCAGCTTGACGGGACAGCTCAATCAGCCCCAGCATTTT	CASSLTGQLNQPQHF
TRBV7-9	.	.	TRBJ2-3	TGTGCCAGCAGCCCGCAGGAGGGCGAGACCACAGATACGCAGTATTTT	CASSPQEGETTDTQYF
TRBV19	few	.	TRBJ1-1	TGTGCCAGTAGTATAGGTGGGACACACCCTACTGGGGCTTTCTTT	CASSIGGTHPTGAFF
TRBV27	many	TRBD1	TRBJ2-3	TGTGCCACCCCCACGGACAGGTCGAGAATCACAGATACGCAGTATTTT	CATPTDRSRITDTQYF